This T cell receptor beta chain came from a study of molecular identifiers for immune sequencing clone quantification. Study overall: Replicate experiments took RNA from approximately 22,000 or 94,000 naive CD8 cells, divided it five ways and sequenced four.

This CDR3 is built from 12 residues. Germline lookup yields CDR1 MNHEY and CDR2 SMNVEV (reference sequence). Study results and caveats: Clones that had above 20 RNA copies took up over 98% of effector molecules but under 1% in naive cells.

This clonotype was found once. Its target is not known. Since a much larger clone is just one base distant, this may be a read error. The authors gated naive CD8 T cells as CD8+CD4-CCR7+CD45RA+ for sorting. The bulk TCR libraries were made with methods described before and with listed TCR primers. TCRdb independently ran MiXCR on the PCR reads; one entry per CDR3 protein. Of just under 650,000 distinct CDR3 sequences listed, just under 20% are singletons. The specimen was naive CD8+ T cells from blood, with Jurkat cell RNA spiked in. Subset defined: FACS-sorted CD8+CD4-CCR7+CD45RA+ naive T cells. The clonotype comes from a human donor in good health. Some libraries in this study had Jurkat cell RNA spiked in. The V call is TRBV27, the J call TRBJ2-7, with D maybe TRBD1 (6 bases). CDR3 sequence (DNA): TGTGCCGGCAGAGTCAGGGGTGGTGAGCAGTACTTC. Translation gives CAGRVRGGEQYF.